What follows are 19 T cell receptor beta chains derived from one specimen sequenced in a study of PD-1 blockade in classical Hodgkin lymphoma. Generated by immunoSEQ multiplex PCR, the TCRdb table keeps only in-frame clones and is missing some. This table holds tens of thousands of clones, roughly 90% found once. Each of the patients experienced relapse following autologous stem cell transplantation, and their brentuximab vedotin exposure differed. The source material was peripheral blood mononuclear cells (PBMCs), sampled at baseline. Source of these receptors: a human donor with classical Hodgkin lymphoma.

The chain joins TRBV11-2 to TRBJ1-4, with D unclear. Deletions cut 4 bases from V and 10 bases from J, with 16 bases between. CDR3 length: 14 residues. Germline-derived CDR1 and CDR2 are SGHAT and FQNNGV. The CDR3 region is CASSYARADGKLFF. In nucleotides, the CDR3 is TGTGCCAGCAGCTACGCCCGGGCGGACGGAAAACTGTTTTTT.

The genes are TRBV5-1 and TRBJ1-1, with D possibly being TRBD1 (5 bases). Germline V gene sequence: CDR1 SGHRS, CDR2 YFSETQ. Trimming shortened V by 2 bases and J by 0 bases, and 8 bases separated the two germline ends. The CDR3 covers 14 residues. CDR3 sequence: CASSFRGMNTEAFF. The DNA for the CDR3 is TGCGCCAGCAGCTTTAGGGGAATGAACACTGAAGCTTTCTTT.

The chain employs TRBV14 and TRBJ2-7, with D perhaps TRBD1 or TRBD2 (6 bases each). The germline gives CDR1 SGHDN, CDR2 FVKESK. Trimming took off 2 bases at V and 3 bases at J, with 14 bases between the two ends. The length of the CDR3 is 15 residues. Written as DNA, the CDR3 is TGTGCCAGCAGCCAACTCCCGGGGGCGGACTACGAGCAGTACTTC. It is translated as CASSQLPGADYEQYF.

V is TRBV7-9 and J is TRBJ2-1, with TRBD2 matching over 9 bases. The CDR3 consists of 15 residues. The trim removed 8 bases at V and 2 bases at J, leaving 7 bases unmatched. Germline loops: CDR1 SEHNR, CDR2 FQNEAQ (reference sequence). The DNA for the CDR3 is TGTGCCAGCGCTTGGGTAGCGGGAGCCTACAATGAGCAGTTCTTC. Residues: CASAWVAGAYNEQFF. The full variable domain, rest sourced from reference TRBV7-9 and TRBJ2-1, is DTGVSQNPRHKITKRGQNVTFRCDPISEHNRLYWYRQTLGQGPEFLTYFQNEAQLEKSRLLSDRFSAERPKGSFSTLEIQRTEQGDSAMYLCASAWVAGAYNEQFFGPGTRLTVL.

J is TRBJ1-1 and V is TRBV4-1; tentatively, D is TRBD1 (6 bases). Germline-derived CDR1 and CDR2 are MGHRA and YSYEKL. The CDR3 extends over 18 amino acids. The germline V and J ends were trimmed by 1 base and 2 bases, with 20 bases remaining between them. CDR3: CASSQGFIGGTLNTEAFF. In nucleotides, the CDR3 is TGCGCCAGCAGCCAAGGATTCATCGGGGGGACACTTAACACTGAAGCTTTCTTT.

The rearrangement links TRBV5-1 to TRBJ1-4, with no clear D. The germline V gene has CDR1 SGHRS and CDR2 YFSETQ. The CDR3 is 15 amino acids. Trimming shortened V by 0 bases and J by 0 bases, and 6 bases separated the two germline ends. CDR3 sequence (DNA): TGCGCCAGCAGCTTGGGTCTTTCAACTAATGAAAAACTGTTTTTT. Translating gives CASSLGLSTNEKLFF.

The rearrangement uses TRBV15 and TRBJ1-5; a weak D match, TRBD1 (5 bases). The ends were cut back, 6 bases at V and 3 bases at J, with 18 bases in the middle. CDR1 is LNHNV and CDR2 is YYDKDF in the germline V gene (reference sequence). The CDR3 consists of 16 residues. The CDR3 DNA follows: TGTGCCACCAGAGGGGAGGTAGGGCCACTCAATCAGCCCCAGCATTTT. This codes for CATRGEVGPLNQPQHF.

Within the sample, this clone is medium-sized. The V call is TRBV7-9, the J call TRBJ2-7; TRBD2 matches at 9 bases. Per the germline V gene, CDR1 is SEHNR and CDR2 is FQNEAQ (reference sequence). CDR3 length: 17 residues. Trimming took 5 bases from V and 2 from J; bases not matched to a gene: 13. CDR3 residues: CASSPSAAGGTAYEQYF. The CDR3 bases are TGTGCCAGCAGCCCCAGCGCAGCGGGGGGAACAGCCTACGAGCAGTACTTC. Together with reference TRBV7-9 and TRBJ2-7, the CDR3 gives the full variable domain: DTGVSQNPRHKITKRGQNVTFRCDPISEHNRLYWYRQTLGQGPEFLTYFQNEAQLEKSRLLSDRFSAERPKGSFSTLEIQRTEQGDSAMYLCASSPSAAGGTAYEQYFGPGTRLTVT.

The rearrangement links TRBV10-3 to TRBJ2-3; TRBD1 is a possible D gene (7 bases). This CDR3 has 16 residues. Germline CDR1 is ENHRY and CDR2 is SYGVKD. V was cut by 5 bases and J by 0 bases, with 15 bases left in between. The CDR3, as DNA: TGTGCCATCAGTATTTCGGGGGACAGTAGCACAGATACGCAGTATTTT. As protein: CAISISGDSSTDTQYF.

The chain combines TRBV27 with TRBJ2-7; 7 bases are shared with TRBD2. The V gene's germline CDR1 is MNHEY and CDR2 SMNVEV (reference sequence). V dropped 10 bases and J dropped 2; count of bases not matched to a gene: 11. The CDR3 extends over 14 amino acids. The DNA for the CDR3 is TGTGCCACAGGAAAGGCGGGAGCCACCTACGAGCAGTACTTC. This encodes CATGKAGATYEQYF.

This chain links TRBV2 with TRBJ1-5; D is possibly TRBD1 (6 bases). The V and J ends lost 4 bases and 4 bases respectively, with 20 bases between them. The CDR3 consists of 17 residues. CDR1 is SNHLY and CDR2 is FYNNEI in the germline V gene. The CDR3 DNA reads as TGTGCCAGCAGTGGATCCACTGGGGGGACAACGAATCAGCCCCAGCATTTT. Translated: CASSGSTGGTTNQPQHF.

CDR3 protein: CASSKGLAGNEQFF. CDR3 coding DNA: TGTGCCAGCAGCAAGGGACTAGCGGGCAATGAGCAGTTCTTC. The chain links TRBV2 to TRBJ2-1, with 12 bases identical to TRBD2. Trimming at V came to 6 bases and at J to 6 bases, leaving 3 bases not matched to a gene. CDR3 length: 14 amino acids. CDR1 SNHLY and CDR2 FYNNEI come from the germline V gene.

Only one count was recorded for this clone. The chain recombines TRBV7-3 with TRBJ2-7; 8 bases map to TRBD1. This CDR3 contains 15 residues. The trim removed 0 bases at V and 4 bases at J, leaving 5 bases unmatched. CDR1 is SGHTA, CDR2 FQGTGA, per germline. DNA of the CDR3: TGTGCCAGCAGCTTAACCCCCGGACAGGGTTACGAGCAGTACTTC. Translation: CASSLTPGQGYEQYF.

This clone was recorded only once. Sequence at one end of the junction differs from germline and may be a read error. The chain joins TRBV25-1 to TRBJ2-3, with D perhaps matching TRBD1 (6 bases). The germline CDR1 and CDR2 sequences are MGHDK and SYGVNS. This CDR3 region has 13 residues. The CDR3 bases are TGTGCCAGCAGGGAATACAGGGCAGATACGCAGTATTTT. As protein: CASREYRADTQYF.

A single count supports this clone. This chain connects TRBV29-1 to TRBJ2-2, with 10 bases that match TRBD2. The germline V gene has CDR1 SQVTM and CDR2 ANQGSEA. After removal of 7 bases from V and 1 base from J, the junction contained 9 bases not matched to a gene. The CDR3 has 16 residues. The CDR3 DNA is TGCAGCGCCCGAGGGCTAGCGGGAGAGAACACCGGGGAGCTGTTTTTT. This translates into CSARGLAGENTGELFF.

Only one count was recorded for this clone. The chain carries TRBV19 and TRBJ1-1; TRBD1 agrees at 7 bases. The CDR3 is 14 residues long. Germline V gene data show CDR1 as LNHDA and CDR2 as SQIVND (reference sequence). Losses at the gene ends were 10 bases for V and 0 bases for J; bases not matched to a gene: 8. CDR3 bases: TGTGCCACCGGCAGGGGGGCTGTGAACACTGAAGCTTTCTTT. Protein sequence: CATGRGAVNTEAFF.

CDR3 protein: CASSSGGQLVNEQFF. In nucleotides, the CDR3 is TGCGCCAGCAGCTCGGGGGGCCAGTTAGTCAATGAGCAGTTCTTC. V gene TRBV5-1 combines with J gene TRBJ2-1, with a possible D match to TRBD2 (7 bases). The CDR3 is 15 amino acids. Germline lookup yields CDR1 SGHRS and CDR2 YFSETQ. V was clipped by 3 bases and J by 6 bases, with 16 bases between them. The full variable domain, rest sourced from reference TRBV5-1 and TRBJ2-1, is KAGVTQTPRYLIKTRGQQVTLSCSPISGHRSVSWYQQTPGQGLQFLFEYFSETQRNKGNFPGRFSGRQFSNSRSEMNVSTLELGDSALYLCASSSGGQLVNEQFFGPGTRLTVL.

The V call is TRBV7-6, the J call TRBJ2-7; 13 positions match TRBD2. CDR1 is SGHVS, CDR2 FNYEAQ, per germline. V dropped 5 bases and J dropped 1; count of bases not matched to a gene: 14. This CDR3 has 19 amino acids. Here the CDR3 reads CASSPGPSTSGGPSYEQYF. For the CDR3, the DNA is TGTGCCAGCAGCCCTGGCCCGTCGACTAGCGGGGGGCCGTCCTACGAGCAGTACTTC.

The chain uses TRBV12-1 and TRBJ2-1; the D call of TRBD2 is as the table states it, not checked on the DNA. TRBV12-1 has pseudogene status. CDR3 length: 15 amino acids. The DNA of the CDR3 is TGTGCCAGCACCCTGAGCGGGAGGGCCCGCTATGAGCAGTTCTTC. Translating it yields CASTLSGRARYEQFF.